This T cell receptor beta chain was obtained from a study of blood T cell repertoires in COVID-19. Study-level background: PBMCs, B-cell-depleted T cells, or T cells provided the cDNA or gDNA that made up the material.

The V end lost 6 bases, the J end lost 9 bases, and 21 bases lay between the germline ends. The germline gives CDR1 SEHNR, CDR2 FQNEAQ (reference sequence). This CDR3 has 15 amino acids. In the authors' methods: Amplification of reference gene primers provided the estimated nucleated cell counts. Here immunoSEQ multiplex PCR was the method, and the copy in TCRdb shows in-frame clones only, minus some. Clone size and V and J calls were adopted from that table, with D and trimming inferred from the DNA. Here the sample spans 200,000 to 250,000 clones, about 90% being singletons. Material: peripheral blood. This TCR came from a man aged 18 to 30 with active or convalescent COVID-19. The chain joins TRBV7-9 to TRBJ2-1, with D tentatively TRBD2 (7 bases). The CDR3 sequence is CASSPQGGGQGEQFF. The CDR3 region has the DNA TGTGCCAGCAGTCCCCAAGGGGGGGGGCAAGGTGAGCAGTTCTTC.